This T cell receptor beta chain was documented in a study of T cell responses to AZD1222 COVID-19 vaccine (dated by TCRdb to the early 2020s). For context, the study as a whole: AZD1222 recipients whose second dose came at about 4 weeks and those whose second dose came at about 12 weeks were combined into one group, since spike-specific TCR depth and breadth did not differ between the two schedules. TCR sequencing covered more than 230 trial participants: 200 to 220 given two doses of AZD1222 and about 26 given two doses of MenACWY control vaccine. Trial participants were enrolled by age into 18-55, 56-69 and 70-plus year subgroups, with around 150, 28 and 57 TCR-sequenced participants respectively. Study-wide findings and limitations: Because no day 14 peak-response samples were available, repertoires were characterized only after the peak T cell response. The 56-69-year group was small, and its depth increase did not reach significance, likely because of low power. Participants were mostly white British and included more females than males, and it was suggested by the authors that clonal diversity may have been underestimated. Conclusions about previously exposed vaccinees were limited because only six AZD1222 recipients were SARS-CoV-2 seropositive at baseline. After two AZD1222 doses, both the breadth and the depth of spike-specific TCRs were significantly higher than at day 0 and than in MenACWY recipients. Vaccine-associated CD4 TCRs spanned the whole spike protein, with dominant responses in regions 160-218 and 743-854. Nearly half of unique spike-specific TCRs reportedly recognized epitopes outside regions mutated in the B.1.351 and B.1.1.7 variants.

The CDR3 regions of human TCRbeta chains were analyzed by immunosequencing. Concerning the study's data processing: Repertoire TCRs were matched against a reference library of SARS-CoV-2-specific TCRs generated with the MIRA antigen-specificity platform. Breadth was defined as the fraction of unique TCRs that were SARS-CoV-2-associated. Depth was defined as the fraction of total T cells that were SARS-CoV-2-associated. Using the MIRA data, every spike-specific TCR was mapped to the spike region that the TCR reacted to and assigned to either a CD4 or a CD8 class. Log10-transformed breadth and depth values were compared by one-way ANOVA with Sidak's multiple comparisons tests. The immuneACCESS repertoire file appears here via TCRdb, limited to in-frame rearrangements. These files lack a portion of the clones; in checked studies, under half of the deficit traces to unresolved V genes, and the cause of the others is not known. That table gives V, J and clone size, and the DNA gave D and trimming. Within this sample are about 93,000 clones, with 86% of them counted one time only. Together, the top ten hold roughly 6.5% of the sample.

This clone was seen only a few times. The antigen it binds to is not known. Base-call qualities are not available, and no considerably larger clone is one nucleotide away. The time point label corresponds to: baseline before first vaccination. Vaccinee samples were obtained from the UK trials COV001 and COV002, which included a single-blind randomized controlled phase 2/3 trial of AZD1222 (ChAdOx1 nCoV-19) in healthy adults. For TCRbeta chain sequencing, PBMC samples from trial participants were taken at day 0 and at day 28 after the second dose. The clonotype comes from an adult in good health. The sequenced sample was peripheral blood, obtained on day 0 of AZD1222 vaccination.

For the CDR3, the sequence is CAWSLASYNSPLHF. At the DNA level, the sequence is TGTGCCTGGAGTCTGGCCTCCTATAATTCACCCCTCCACTTT. The chain uses TRBV30 and TRBJ1-6; the D gene identity is not certain. The CDR3 runs 14 residues from the cysteine to the phenylalanine. The DNA shown is the 42-base CDR3, in frame from base 1. CDR1 is given as GTSNPN and CDR2 as SVGIG, both from the germline V gene (reference sequence). At the junction V is shortened by 2 bases and J by 0 bases, with 5 bases in between.